What follows is one T cell receptor (beta chain) and its context. Its antigen is currently not known. Qualities for individual bases were not recorded, and no much larger clone is one base off. The CDR3 regions of human TCRbeta chains were analyzed by immunosequencing. From the authors' description of their analysis: Repertoire TCRs were checked for matches against a reference library of SARS-CoV-2-specific TCRs that had been generated using the MIRA antigen-specificity platform. Breadth was defined as the fraction of unique TCRs that were SARS-CoV-2-associated, and depth was defined as the fraction of total T cells that were SARS-CoV-2-associated. Using the MIRA data, each spike-specific TCR was mapped to the spike region that the TCR reacts to and placed in a CD4 or CD8 class. Log10-transformed breadth and depth values were compared by one-way ANOVA with Sidak's multiple comparisons tests. What TCRdb holds here is the immuneACCESS table cut down to in-frame rearrangements. Part of the clones is not present; checked against another copy, under half of the missing clones reflect an unresolved V gene, and the others are unexplained. That table gives V, J and clone size, and the DNA gave D and trimming. Counted in this sample were about 160,000 clones; around nine tenths of them appeared once. The ten most abundant clones make up more than 5.5% of the sample.

This specimen's time point label, interpreted: baseline before first vaccination. Vaccinee samples were obtained from the UK trials COV001 and COV002, which included a single-blind randomized controlled phase 2/3 trial of AZD1222 (ChAdOx1 nCoV-19) in healthy adults. For TCRbeta chain sequencing, PBMC samples from trial participants were taken at day 0 and at day 28 after the second dose. Counted from cysteine to phenylalanine, this CDR3 has 16 amino acids. The entry retains the CDR3 DNA only, 48 bases that are in frame from base 1. The V and J ends are trimmed by 0 bases and 0 bases, leaving 10 bases between them. Via the germline V gene, CDR1 is SGDLS and CDR2 YYNGEE. The record originates from a study of T cell responses to AZD1222 COVID-19 vaccine (dated by TCRdb to the early 2020s). Describing the broader study: AZD1222 recipients with second doses at about 4 weeks or about 12 weeks were pooled, because spike-specific TCR depth and breadth did not differ between schedules. TCR sequencing was performed for roughly 250 trial participants, of whom about 200 were given two doses of AZD1222 and 26 were given two doses of MenACWY control vaccine. Trial participants were enrolled by age into 18-55, 56-69 and 70-plus year subgroups, with roughly 160, 29 and 62 TCR-sequenced participants respectively.

Here is what the overall study found, with its caveats: Conclusions about previously exposed vaccinees are limited because only six or seven AZD1222 recipients were SARS-CoV-2 seropositive at baseline. In the small 56-69-year group, the increase in depth fell short of significance, most likely because of low power. Because no day 14 peak-response samples were available, repertoires were characterized only after the peak T cell response. After two AZD1222 doses, spike-specific TCR breadth and depth were significantly higher than at day 0 and than in MenACWY recipients. Reportedly, close to half of the unique spike-specific TCRs recognized epitopes lying outside the regions that are mutated in the B.1.351 and B.1.1.7 variants. CD4 TCRs associated with the vaccine covered the entire spike protein, and the dominant responses were in regions 160-218 and 743-854. Most participants were white British and females outnumbered males, and the authors suggested that clonal diversity may have been underestimated.

The TCR originated in an adult in good health. The specimen comprised peripheral blood, sampled on day 0 of AZD1222 vaccination. This sequence uses TRBV9 and TRBJ2-1; the best D guess is TRBD2, with 6 bases matching. The DNA is as follows: TGTGCCAGCAGCGTAGAAGGGGACTCCTCCTACAATGAGCAGTTCTTC. Its protein product is CASSVEGDSSYNEQFF.